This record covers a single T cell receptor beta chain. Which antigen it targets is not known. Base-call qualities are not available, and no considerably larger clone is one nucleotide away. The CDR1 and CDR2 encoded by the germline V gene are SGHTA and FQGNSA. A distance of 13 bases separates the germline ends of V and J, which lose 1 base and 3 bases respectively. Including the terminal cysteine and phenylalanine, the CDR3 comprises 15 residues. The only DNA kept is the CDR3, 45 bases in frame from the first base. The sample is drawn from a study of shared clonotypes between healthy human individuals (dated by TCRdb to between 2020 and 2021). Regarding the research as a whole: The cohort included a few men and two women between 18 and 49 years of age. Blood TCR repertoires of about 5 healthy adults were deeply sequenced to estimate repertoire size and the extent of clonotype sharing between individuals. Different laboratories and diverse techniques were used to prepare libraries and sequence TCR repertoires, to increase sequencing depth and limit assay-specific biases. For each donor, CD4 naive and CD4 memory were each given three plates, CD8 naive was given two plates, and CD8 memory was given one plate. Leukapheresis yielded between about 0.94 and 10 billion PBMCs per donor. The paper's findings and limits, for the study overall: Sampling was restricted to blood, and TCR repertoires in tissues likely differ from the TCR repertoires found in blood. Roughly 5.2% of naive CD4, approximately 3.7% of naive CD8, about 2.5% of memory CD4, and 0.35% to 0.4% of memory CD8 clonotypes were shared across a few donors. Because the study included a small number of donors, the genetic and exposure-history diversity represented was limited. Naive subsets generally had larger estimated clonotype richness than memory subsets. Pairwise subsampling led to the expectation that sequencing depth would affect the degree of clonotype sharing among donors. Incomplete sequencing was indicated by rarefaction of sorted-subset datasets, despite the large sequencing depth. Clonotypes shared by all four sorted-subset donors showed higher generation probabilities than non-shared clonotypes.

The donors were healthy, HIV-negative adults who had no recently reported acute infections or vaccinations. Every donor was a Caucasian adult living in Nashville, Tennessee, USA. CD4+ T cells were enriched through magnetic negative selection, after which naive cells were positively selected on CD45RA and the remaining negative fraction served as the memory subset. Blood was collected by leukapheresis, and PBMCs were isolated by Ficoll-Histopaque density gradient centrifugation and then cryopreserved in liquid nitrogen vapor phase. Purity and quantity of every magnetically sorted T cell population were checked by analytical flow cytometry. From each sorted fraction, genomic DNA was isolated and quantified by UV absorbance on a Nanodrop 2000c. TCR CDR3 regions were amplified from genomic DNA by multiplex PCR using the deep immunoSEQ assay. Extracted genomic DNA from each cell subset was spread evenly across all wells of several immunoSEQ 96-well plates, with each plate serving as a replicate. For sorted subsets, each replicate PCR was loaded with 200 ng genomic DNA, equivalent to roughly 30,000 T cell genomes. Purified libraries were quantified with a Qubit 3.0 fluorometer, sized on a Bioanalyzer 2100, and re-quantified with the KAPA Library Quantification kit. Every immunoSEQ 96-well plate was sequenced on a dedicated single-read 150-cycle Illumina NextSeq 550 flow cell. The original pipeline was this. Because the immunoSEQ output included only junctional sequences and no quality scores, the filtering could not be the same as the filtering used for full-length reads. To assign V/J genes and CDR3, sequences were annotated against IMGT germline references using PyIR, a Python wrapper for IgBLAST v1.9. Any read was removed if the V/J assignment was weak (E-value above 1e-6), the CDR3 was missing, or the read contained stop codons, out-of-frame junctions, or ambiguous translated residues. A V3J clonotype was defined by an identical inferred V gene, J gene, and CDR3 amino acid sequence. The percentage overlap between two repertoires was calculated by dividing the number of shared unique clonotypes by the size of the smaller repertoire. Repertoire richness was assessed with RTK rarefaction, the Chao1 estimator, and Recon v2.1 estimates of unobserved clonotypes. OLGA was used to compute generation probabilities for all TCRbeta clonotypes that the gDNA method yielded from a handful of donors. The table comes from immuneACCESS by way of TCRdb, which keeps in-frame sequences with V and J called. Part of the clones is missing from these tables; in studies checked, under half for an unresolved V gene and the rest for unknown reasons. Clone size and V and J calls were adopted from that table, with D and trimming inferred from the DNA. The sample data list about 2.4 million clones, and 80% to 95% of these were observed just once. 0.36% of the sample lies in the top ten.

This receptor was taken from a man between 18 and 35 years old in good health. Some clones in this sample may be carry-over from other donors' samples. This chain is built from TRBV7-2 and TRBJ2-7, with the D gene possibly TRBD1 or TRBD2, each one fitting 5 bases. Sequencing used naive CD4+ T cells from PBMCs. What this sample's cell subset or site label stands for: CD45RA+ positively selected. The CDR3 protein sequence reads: CASSLEPGRYYEQYF. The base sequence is TGTGCCAGCAGCTTAGAGCCGGGACGGTACTACGAGCAGTACTTC.